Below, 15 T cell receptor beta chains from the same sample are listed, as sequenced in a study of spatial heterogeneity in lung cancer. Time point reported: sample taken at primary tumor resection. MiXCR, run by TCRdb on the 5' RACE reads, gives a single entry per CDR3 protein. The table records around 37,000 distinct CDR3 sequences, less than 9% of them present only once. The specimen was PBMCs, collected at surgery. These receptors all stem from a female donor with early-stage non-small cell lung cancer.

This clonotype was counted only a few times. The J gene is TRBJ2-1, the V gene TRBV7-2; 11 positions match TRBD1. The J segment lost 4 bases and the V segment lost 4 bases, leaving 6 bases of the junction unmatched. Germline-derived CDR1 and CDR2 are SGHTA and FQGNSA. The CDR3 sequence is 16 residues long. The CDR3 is CASSSFGTGGYNEQFF. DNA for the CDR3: TGTGCCAGCAGCTCGTTCGGGACAGGGGGGTACAATGAGCAGTTCTTC.

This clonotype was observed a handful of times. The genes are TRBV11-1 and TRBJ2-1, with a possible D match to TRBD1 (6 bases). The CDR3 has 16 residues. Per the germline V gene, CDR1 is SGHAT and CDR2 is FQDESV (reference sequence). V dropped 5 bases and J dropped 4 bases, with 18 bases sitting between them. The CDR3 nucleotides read TGTGCCAGCAGCCCTCCGGGACAACCCTTTTACAATGAGCAGTTCTTC. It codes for CASSPPGQPFYNEQFF.

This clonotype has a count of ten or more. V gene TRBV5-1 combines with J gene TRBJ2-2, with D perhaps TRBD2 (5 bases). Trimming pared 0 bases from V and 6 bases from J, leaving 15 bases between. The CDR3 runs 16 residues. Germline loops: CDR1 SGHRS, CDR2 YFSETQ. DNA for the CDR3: TGCGCCAGCAGCTTGGACGGTAACGGGGTCCCCGGGGAGCTGTTTTTT. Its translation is CASSLDGNGVPGELFF.

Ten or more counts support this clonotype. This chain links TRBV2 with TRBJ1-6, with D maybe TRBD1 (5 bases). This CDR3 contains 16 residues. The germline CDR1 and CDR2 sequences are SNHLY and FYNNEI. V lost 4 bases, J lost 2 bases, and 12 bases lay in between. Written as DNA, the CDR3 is TGTGCCAGCAGTGTAGACAGAGTAACCTATAATTCACCCCTCCACTTT. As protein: CASSVDRVTYNSPLHF. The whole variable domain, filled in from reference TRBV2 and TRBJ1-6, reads EPEVTQTPSHQVTQMGQEVILRCVPISNHLYFYWYRQILGQKVEFLVSFYNNEISEKSEIFDDQFSVERPDGSNFTLKIRSTKLEDSAMYFCASSVDRVTYNSPLHFGNGTRLTVT.

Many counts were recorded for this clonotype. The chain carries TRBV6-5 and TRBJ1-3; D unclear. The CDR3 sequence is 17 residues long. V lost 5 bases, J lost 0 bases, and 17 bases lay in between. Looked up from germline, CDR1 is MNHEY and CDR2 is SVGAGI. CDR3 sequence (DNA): TGTGCCAGCAGTCCTACGATGCACCTGAGCTCTGGAAACACCATATATTTT. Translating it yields CASSPTMHLSSGNTIYF.

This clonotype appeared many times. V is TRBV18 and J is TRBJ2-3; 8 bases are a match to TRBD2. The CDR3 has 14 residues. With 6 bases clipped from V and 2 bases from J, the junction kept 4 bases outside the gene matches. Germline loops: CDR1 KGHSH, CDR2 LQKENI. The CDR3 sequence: CASSETSATDTQYF. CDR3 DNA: TGTGCCAGCTCTGAGACTAGCGCCACAGATACGCAGTATTTT. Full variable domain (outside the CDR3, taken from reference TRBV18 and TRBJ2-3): NAGVMQNPRHLVRRRGQEARLRCSPMKGHSHVYWYRQLPEEGLKFMVYLQKENIIDESGMPKERFSAEFPKEGPSILRIQQVVRGDSAAYFCASSETSATDTQYFGPGTRLTVL.

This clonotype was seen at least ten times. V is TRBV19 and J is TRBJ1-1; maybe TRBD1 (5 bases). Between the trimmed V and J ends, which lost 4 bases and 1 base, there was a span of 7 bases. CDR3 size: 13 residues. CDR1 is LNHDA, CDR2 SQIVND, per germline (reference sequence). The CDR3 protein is CASSRDSNTEAFF. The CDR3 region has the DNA TGTGCCAGTAGTAGGGACTCGAACACTGAAGCTTTCTTT. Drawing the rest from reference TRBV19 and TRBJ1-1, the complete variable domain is DGGITQSPKYLFRKEGQNVTLSCEQNLNHDAMYWYRQDPGQGLRLIYYSQIVNDFQKGDIAEGYSVSREKKESFPLTVTSAQKNPTAFYLCASSRDSNTEAFFGQGTRLTVV.

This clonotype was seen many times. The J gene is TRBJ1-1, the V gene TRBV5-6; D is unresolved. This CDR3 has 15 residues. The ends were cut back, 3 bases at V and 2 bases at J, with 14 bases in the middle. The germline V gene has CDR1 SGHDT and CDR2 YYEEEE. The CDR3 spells CASSSQFVRNTEAFF. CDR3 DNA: TGTGCCAGCAGCTCCCAGTTCGTCCGAAACACTGAAGCTTTCTTT.

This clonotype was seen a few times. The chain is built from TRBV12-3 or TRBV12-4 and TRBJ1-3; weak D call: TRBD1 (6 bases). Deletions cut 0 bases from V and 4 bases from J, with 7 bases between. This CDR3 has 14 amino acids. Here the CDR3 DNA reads TGTGCCAGCAGTTTAGCTCAGGGGGGAAACACCATATATTTT. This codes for CASSLAQGGNTIYF.

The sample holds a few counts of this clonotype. The CDR3 DNA sequence: TGTGCCAGCAGCGGGGGGGGCAGATATGCAACTAATGAAAAACTGTTTTTT. This codes for CASSGGGRYATNEKLFF. This chain connects TRBV28 to TRBJ1-4; weak D call: TRBD1 (6 bases). The CDR3 is 17 residues long. Trimming stripped 6 bases from V and 0 bases from J, with 17 bases between. Germline V gene lookup returns CDR1 MDHEN and CDR2 SYDVKM.

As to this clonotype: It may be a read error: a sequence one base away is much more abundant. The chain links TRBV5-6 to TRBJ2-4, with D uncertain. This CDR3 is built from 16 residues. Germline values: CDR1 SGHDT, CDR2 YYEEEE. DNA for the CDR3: TGTGCCAGCAGCAACTACCTTCGGGTTGCCAAAAACACTCAGTACTTC. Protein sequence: CASSNYLRVAKNTQYF.

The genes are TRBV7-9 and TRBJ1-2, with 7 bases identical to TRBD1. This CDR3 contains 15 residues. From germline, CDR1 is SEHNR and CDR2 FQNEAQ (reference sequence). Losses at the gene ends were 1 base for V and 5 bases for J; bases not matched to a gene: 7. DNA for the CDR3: TGTGCCAGCAGCTTAGAGACGGGACAGATTTATGGCTACACCTTC. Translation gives CASSLETGQIYGYTF. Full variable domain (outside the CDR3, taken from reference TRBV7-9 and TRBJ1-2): DTGVSQNPRHKITKRGQNVTFRCDPISEHNRLYWYRQTLGQGPEFLTYFQNEAQLEKSRLLSDRFSAERPKGSFSTLEIQRTEQGDSAMYLCASSLETGQIYGYTFGSGTRLTVV.

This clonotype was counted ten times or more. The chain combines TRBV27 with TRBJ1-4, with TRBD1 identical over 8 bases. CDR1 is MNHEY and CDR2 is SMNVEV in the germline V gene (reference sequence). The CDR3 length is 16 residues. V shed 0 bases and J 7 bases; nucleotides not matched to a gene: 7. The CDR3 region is CASSLSRGLGSEKLFF. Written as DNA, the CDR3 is TGTGCCAGCAGTTTATCCAGGGGGCTCGGTAGTGAAAAACTGTTTTTT. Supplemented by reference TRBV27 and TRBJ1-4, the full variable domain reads EAQVTQNPRYLITVTGKKLTVTCSQNMNHEYMSWYRQDPGLGLRQIYYSMNVEVTDKGDVPEGYKVSRKEKRNFPLILESPSPNQTSLYFCASSLSRGLGSEKLFFGSGTQLSVL.

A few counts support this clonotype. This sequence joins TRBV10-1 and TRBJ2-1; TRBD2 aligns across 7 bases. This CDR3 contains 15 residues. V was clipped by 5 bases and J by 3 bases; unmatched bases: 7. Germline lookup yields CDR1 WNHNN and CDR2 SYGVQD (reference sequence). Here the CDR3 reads CASSPTGGSYNEQFF. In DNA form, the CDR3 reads TGCGCCAGCAGTCCCACCGGCGGGAGCTACAATGAGCAGTTCTTC.

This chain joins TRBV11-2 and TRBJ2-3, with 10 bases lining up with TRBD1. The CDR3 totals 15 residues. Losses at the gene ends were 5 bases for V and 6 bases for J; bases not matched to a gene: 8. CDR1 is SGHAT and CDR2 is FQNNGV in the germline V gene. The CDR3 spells CASSGGWTGGDTQYF. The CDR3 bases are TGTGCCAGCAGCGGAGGCTGGACAGGGGGGGATACGCAGTATTTT.